The present TCR beta chain was sequenced within a study of CD8 T cells in ankylosing spondylitis. Germline V gives CDR1 MGHRA, CDR2 YSYEKL. V lost 0 bases, J lost 3 bases, and 3 bases stayed unmatched. CDR3 length equals 15 residues. TCRdb used MiXCR to reprocess the 5' RACE reads, holding one entry per CDR3 protein. Of about 400,000 distinct CDR3 sequences listed, 20% are singletons. This TCR was sampled from a male donor with ankylosing spondylitis or in good health (not recorded which). The rearrangement joins TRBV4-1 to TRBJ2-3, with TRBD2 matching over 7 bases. The sample taken for sequencing was blood, either unsorted or a sorted T cell fraction (not recorded which). This chain's CDR3 is CASSQEGRETDTQYF. The CDR3 nucleotides read TGCGCCAGCAGCCAAGAGGGGAGGGAAACAGATACGCAGTATTTT.